A single sample gave rise to the 5 T cell receptor beta chains below, sequenced in a study of shared clonotypes between healthy human individuals (dated by TCRdb to 2019 to 2021). CD8 naive samples were CD45RO-negative cells positively selected for CCR7, giving a CD45RA+CCR7+ population that excluded TemRA cells. Libraries were prepared through the immunoSEQ multiplex PCR assay. Entries here come from immuneACCESS through TCRdb and include only in-frame sequences with V and J called. Some clones fail to appear in such tables; in the studies checked, an unresolved V gene covers under half of the shortfall, and the cause of the remainder is unknown. In this sample the table shows about 680,000 clones, just over 90% of which occur a single time. Of the sample, 24% is held by the ten largest clones. Sequencing used naive CD8+ T cells sorted from blood. The cell subset or site label, as the study defines it: CD45RA+CCR7+. The receptors here all came from a man younger than 45 in good health.

The chain uses TRBV28 and TRBJ2-1; 10 bases line up with TRBD2. The germline V gene has CDR1 MDHEN and CDR2 SYDVKM. J gave up 7 bases and V 4 bases, and 10 bases lay outside the gene matches. This CDR3 has 16 residues. CDR3 in amino acids: CASSSVLAGAYNEQFF. The CDR3 DNA follows: TGTGCCAGCAGTTCCGTCCTAGCGGGAGCTTATAATGAGCAGTTCTTC.

This clone was detected once. The chain couples TRBV11-2 to TRBJ2-7; D might be TRBD2 (5 bases). Germline V CDR1 and CDR2: SGHAT, FQNNGV. This CDR3 is 13 amino acids long. Between the trimmed V and J ends, which lost 6 bases and 3 bases, there was a span of 12 bases. The DNA of the CDR3 is TGTGCCAGCAGGTTGACCGACTACTACGAGCAGTACTTC. Its protein product is CASRLTDYYEQYF.

The rearrangement joins TRBV27 to TRBJ1-2; D unclear. Trimming left V 5 bases short and J 8 bases short, with 18 bases between. The CDR3 extends over 14 amino acids. Germline V gene data show CDR1 as MNHEY and CDR2 as SMNVEV (reference sequence). The CDR3 here is CASSPIGDISGYTF. As DNA, the CDR3 is TGTGCCAGCAGTCCTATCGGTGACATCTCCGGCTACACCTTC.

The rearrangement links TRBV9 to TRBJ2-1, with 10 bases identical to TRBD2. Germline V gene lookup returns CDR1 SGDLS and CDR2 YYNGEE. V dropped 4 bases and J dropped 8; count of bases not matched to a gene: 9. The CDR3 runs to 15 residues. CDR3: CASSLALAGADEQFF. CDR3 nucleotide sequence: TGTGCCAGCAGCCTGGCCCTAGCGGGAGCCGATGAGCAGTTCTTC.

The genes are TRBV19 and TRBJ2-2, with TRBD1 identical over 7 bases. The CDR3 length is 17 residues. CDR1 is LNHDA, CDR2 SQIVND, per germline (reference sequence). V trimming: 5 bases; J trimming: 3 bases; junction bases outside the gene matches: 12. This CDR3 is CASSAQGRLTDTGELFF. The CDR3 DNA follows: TGTGCCAGTAGTGCACAGGGGCGGCTAACGGACACCGGGGAGCTGTTTTTT.